These 7 T cell receptor beta chains originate from one sample sequenced in a study of control samples from healthy donors and cancer patients. Assay: immunoSEQ multiplex PCR; the TCRdb copy retains only in-frame clones and omits some. This table holds some 130,000 clones, 92% found once. The sample comprised blood. These receptors originate from a man aged 18 to 29 in good health.

This chain uses TRBV27 with TRBJ2-3; TRBD2 aligns across 9 bases. The CDR3 spans 15 residues. After removal of 5 bases from V and 3 bases from J, the junction contained 6 bases not matched to a gene. Germline lookup yields CDR1 MNHEY and CDR2 SMNVEV (reference sequence). The CDR3 nucleotides read TGTGCCAGCAGTCGGCGGGGGGGGTGGACAGATACGCAGTATTTT. As protein: CASSRRGGWTDTQYF.

V is TRBV2 and J is TRBJ2-6, with unresolved D. Germline V gene data show CDR1 as SNHLY and CDR2 as FYNNEI. CDR3 length: 16 residues. Trimming shortened V by 1 base and J by 0 bases, and 7 bases separated the two germline ends. Here the CDR3 DNA reads TGTGCCAGCAGTGAAGTCAGACTCTCTGGGGCCAACGTCCTGACTTTC. This codes for CASSEVRLSGANVLTF.

This rearrangement joins TRBV6-4 to TRBJ1-6, with D hard to call. The V gene's germline CDR1 is MRHNA and CDR2 SNTAGT. This CDR3 contains 16 residues. V was cut by 3 bases and J by 5 bases, with 14 bases left in between. The CDR3, as DNA: TGTGCCAGCAGTGAGGAGCCATTCATCAATAATTCACCCCTCCACTTT. Translation: CASSEEPFINNSPLHF.

The chain has TRBV6-5 and TRBJ1-5; D is perhaps TRBD1 (5 bases). Germline V gene data show CDR1 as MNHEY and CDR2 as SVGAGI. There are 12 residues in the CDR3. Trimming left V 8 bases short and J 4 bases short, with 9 bases between. The CDR3 loop is CASWDGNQPQHF. The CDR3 DNA reads TGTGCCAGCTGGGACGGGAATCAGCCCCAGCATTTT.

The chain employs TRBV2 and TRBJ2-7; 7 bases are a match to TRBD2. The CDR3 consists of 14 residues. Germline assignment: CDR1 SNHLY and CDR2 FYNNEI. V was clipped by 3 bases and J by 3 bases; unmatched bases: 5. The CDR3 DNA reads TGTGCCAGCAGTGAGGGCGCGGGGGTCTACGAGCAGTACTTC. It yields the protein CASSEGAGVYEQYF.

The rearrangement joins TRBV10-3 to TRBJ1-1, with D possibly matching TRBD1 (6 bases). V dropped 6 bases and J dropped 8 bases, with 16 bases sitting between them. The CDR3 is made up of 13 amino acids. Per germline, CDR1 ENHRY and CDR2 SYGVKD. This chain's CDR3 is CAIRGGGGGEAFF. The CDR3 DNA follows: TGTGCCATCAGAGGAGGAGGGGGAGGAGAAGCTTTCTTT.

This clone was detected only once. This rearrangement joins TRBV6-6 to TRBJ2-1; D remains ambiguous. Germline CDR1 MNHNY, CDR2 SVGAGI (reference sequence). The germline V and J ends were trimmed by 2 bases and 7 bases, with 15 bases remaining between them. The CDR3 contains 15 residues. The CDR3 reads CASSYPGLYINEQFF. The CDR3 coding sequence is TGTGCCAGCAGTTACCCTGGCCTCTACATAAATGAGCAGTTCTTC.